These 15 T cell receptor beta chains came from one sample sequenced in a study of Ad26.COV2.S vaccination and SARS-CoV-2 variants. Treatment here: about 20 received Ad26.COV2.S at low or high dose, single or two shots; roughly five received placebo; per-sample allocation not given. Following the first vaccine or placebo injection, samples were taken on day 63. Produced via immunoSEQ multiplex PCR; TCRdb's table is partial and in-frame only. The sample holds hundreds of thousands of clones, around 92% seen once. The starting material was peripheral blood, obtained in a trial of Ad26.COV2.S vaccine versus placebo. The source of these receptors is a person aged 18-65 years who received the Ad26.COV2.S COVID-19 vaccine or a placebo.

The chain couples TRBV4-3 to TRBJ2-7; D not certain. The ends were cut back, 3 bases at V and 4 bases at J, with 22 bases in the middle. CDR1 is LGHNA and CDR2 is YSLEER in the germline V gene. CDR3 length equals 17 residues. For the CDR3, the DNA is TGCGCCAGCAGCCAGGTGTGGGGTACTTACGGCCTTTACGAGCAGTACTTC. Protein product: CASSQVWGTYGLYEQYF.

The genes are TRBV30 and TRBJ1-1, with 8 bases that match TRBD1. V lost 4 bases and J lost 3; bases outside the gene matches: 13. The CDR3 has 16 amino acids. Looked up from germline, CDR1 is GTSNPN and CDR2 is SVGIG (reference sequence). The CDR3 spells CAWTIGAGGAYTEAFF. The CDR3 DNA follows: TGTGCCTGGACTATCGGGGCAGGGGGCGCGTACACTGAAGCTTTCTTT.

This chain joins TRBV29-1 and TRBJ2-2; D is tentatively TRBD1 or TRBD2 (5 bases each). V lost 7 bases and J lost 5, with 26 bases in between. CDR1 SQVTM and CDR2 ANQGSEA come from the germline V gene. This CDR3 spans 17 amino acids. CDR3 sequence: CSAREEGTAVQTGELFF. Here the CDR3 DNA reads TGCAGCGCTAGGGAAGAAGGGACCGCCGTTCAGACCGGGGAGCTGTTTTTT.

The V call is TRBV15, the J call TRBJ2-1; possible D gene TRBD2, 6 bases. The V end lost 5 bases, the J end lost 2 bases, and 16 bases lay between the germline ends. This CDR3 spans 16 amino acids. The germline V gene encodes CDR1 LNHNV and CDR2 YYDKDF (reference sequence). CDR3 in amino acids: CATSLASGRPYNEQFF. The DNA for the CDR3 is TGTGCCACCAGCTTAGCCAGCGGGCGCCCCTACAATGAGCAGTTCTTC.

This chain uses TRBV9 with TRBJ2-1; perhaps TRBD1 as D (6 bases). The CDR3 has 14 amino acids. The germline gives CDR1 SGDLS, CDR2 YYNGEE. V was shortened by 3 bases and J by 5 bases, with 12 bases between the two germline ends. The CDR3 DNA reads as TGTGCCAGCAGCGAGGGGGACACCCACAATGAGCAGTTCTTC. It encodes CASSEGDTHNEQFF.

J is TRBJ2-7 and V is TRBV30, with D unresolved. CDR3 length: 11 residues. Deletions cut 0 bases from V and 6 bases from J, with 6 bases between. The germline V gene has CDR1 GTSNPN and CDR2 SVGIG (reference sequence). In DNA form, the CDR3 reads TGTGCCTGGAGTGTTGATGGCGAGCAGTACTTC. Protein product: CAWSVDGEQYF.

The rearrangement links TRBV2 to TRBJ2-5; 14 positions match TRBD2. Germline CDR1 is SNHLY and CDR2 is FYNNEI. J was trimmed by 7 bases and V by 6 bases; bases with no gene match: 7. This CDR3 comprises 15 residues. The CDR3 coding sequence is TGTGCCAGCAGGGAGACTAGCGGGGGGGCAGGGACCCAGTACTTC. This gives the protein CASRETSGGAGTQYF.

V is TRBV24-1 and J is TRBJ2-7; no firm D call. V was clipped by 0 bases and J by 9 bases, with 11 bases between them. Per germline, CDR1 KGHDR and CDR2 SFDVKD. The CDR3 length is 13 residues. The CDR3 protein is CATSDLIWPRQYF. The CDR3 DNA sequence: TGTGCCACCAGTGATTTGATCTGGCCCAGGCAGTACTTC.

The rearrangement links TRBV7-2 to TRBJ2-5, with 9 bases lining up with TRBD2. V lost 5 bases to trimming and J lost 5 bases; unmatched junction nucleotides: 9. The CDR3 consists of 15 residues. Looked up from germline, CDR1 is SGHTA and CDR2 is FQGNSA. This chain's CDR3 is CASSTPAGGRETQYF. Written as DNA, the CDR3 is TGTGCCAGCAGCACCCCAGCGGGGGGAAGGGAGACCCAGTACTTC.

The V call is TRBV4-3, the J call TRBJ2-7; TRBD2 matches 9 bases. Trimming took 3 bases from V and 6 from J; bases not matched to a gene: 9. The CDR3 has 15 residues. The germline V gene has CDR1 LGHNA and CDR2 YSLEER. The CDR3 protein is CASSQTAGLALEQYF. The CDR3 DNA is TGCGCCAGCAGCCAGACTGCGGGACTAGCACTCGAGCAGTACTTC.

V is TRBV27 and J is TRBJ2-5, with 9 bases that match TRBD2. The CDR3 has 14 amino acids. Germline values: CDR1 MNHEY, CDR2 SMNVEV (reference sequence). The junction had 8 bases not matched to a gene; V was cut back by 5 bases and J by 7 bases. DNA of the CDR3: TGTGCCAGCAGTCCAGGGACGCGGGGGGGGACCCAGTACTTC. As protein: CASSPGTRGGTQYF.

This clone was seen a single time. The genes are TRBV20-1 and TRBJ2-7; the D is unclear. CDR1 DFQATT and CDR2 SNEGSKA come from the germline V gene (reference sequence). The V gene lost 3 bases and the J gene lost 6 bases, with 12 bases spanning the gap. The CDR3 extends over 12 amino acids. In nucleotides, the CDR3 is TGCAGTGCTAGTGGTCCGTCCGGCGAGCAGTACTTC. As protein: CSASGPSGEQYF.

This chain links TRBV4-1 with TRBJ1-5; weak D call: TRBD1 (6 bases). The germline gives CDR1 MGHRA, CDR2 YSYEKL. The germline V and J ends were trimmed by 0 bases and 0 bases, with 12 bases remaining between them. CDR3 length: 17 residues. The CDR3: CASSQEDSSNSNQPQHF. As DNA, the CDR3 is TGCGCCAGCAGCCAAGAGGACAGTTCGAATAGCAATCAGCCCCAGCATTTT.

In regard to this clone: Other DNA sequences in the sample encode the same CDR3. The chain couples TRBV7-9 to TRBJ1-5; TRBD1 might be the D (5 bases). The CDR3 extends over 14 amino acids. The V gene's germline CDR1 is SEHNR and CDR2 FQNEAQ (reference sequence). Trimming left V 0 bases short and J 4 bases short, with 7 bases between. Here the CDR3 reads CASSLAGGNQPQHF. The CDR3 DNA follows: TGTGCCAGCAGCTTAGCGGGGGGTAATCAGCCCCAGCATTTT. Drawing the rest from reference TRBV7-9 and TRBJ1-5, the complete variable domain is DTGVSQNPRHKITKRGQNVTFRCDPISEHNRLYWYRQTLGQGPEFLTYFQNEAQLEKSRLLSDRFSAERPKGSFSTLEIQRTEQGDSAMYLCASSLAGGNQPQHFGDGTRLSIL.

The chain uses TRBV30 and TRBJ2-7; 9 nucleotides align to TRBD1. In germline, CDR1 is GTSNPN, CDR2 SVGIG (reference sequence). V gave up 2 bases and J gave up 4 bases; unmatched junction bases: 6. The CDR3 spans 14 residues. CDR3: CAWSFGQGLYEQYF. The CDR3 DNA reads as TGTGCCTGGAGTTTTGGACAGGGGCTTTACGAGCAGTACTTC. Using reference TRBV30 and TRBJ2-7 for the parts outside the CDR3, the full variable domain is SQTIHQWPATLVQPVGSPLSLECTVEGTSNPNLYWYRQAAGRGLQLLFYSVGIGQISSEVPQNLSASRPQDRQFILSSKKLLLSDSGFYLCAWSFGQGLYEQYFGPGTRLTVT.